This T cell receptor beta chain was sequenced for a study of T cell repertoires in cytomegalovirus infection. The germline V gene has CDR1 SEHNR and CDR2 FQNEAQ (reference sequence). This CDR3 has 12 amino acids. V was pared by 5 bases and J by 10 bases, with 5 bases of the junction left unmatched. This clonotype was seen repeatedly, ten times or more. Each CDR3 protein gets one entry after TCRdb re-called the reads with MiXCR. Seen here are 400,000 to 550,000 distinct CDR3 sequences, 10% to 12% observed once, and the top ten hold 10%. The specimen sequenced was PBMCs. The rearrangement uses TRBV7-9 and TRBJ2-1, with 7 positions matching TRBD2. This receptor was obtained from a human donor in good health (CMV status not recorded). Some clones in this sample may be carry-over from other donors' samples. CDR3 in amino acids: CASSRDYQEQFF. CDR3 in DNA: TGTGCCAGCAGCCGGGACTACCAGGAGCAGTTCTTC.